Presented here are 26 T cell receptor beta chains from one specimen sequenced in a study of cytomegalovirus exposure and HLA in healthy donors. The PCR employed 60 Vbeta primers together with 13 Jbeta primers. The protocol was immunoSEQ multiplex PCR, while the TCRdb copy is restricted to in-frame clones and leaves out a portion. Here the sample spans some 200,000 clones, over 65% being singletons. Sequencing was carried out using PBMCs. The receptors come from a man in his late teens or twenties in good health and CMV-seronegative.

Only a few counts were recorded for this clone. This chain links TRBV27 with TRBJ1-6; D is unresolved. Per the germline V gene, CDR1 is MNHEY and CDR2 is SMNVEV (reference sequence). V shed 5 bases and J shed 8 bases, with 13 bases lying between them. The CDR3 length is 14 residues. The CDR3 is CASSPYPRDSPLHF. CDR3 DNA sequence: TGTGCCAGCAGTCCCTACCCAAGAGATTCACCCCTCCACTTT.

This sequence joins TRBV19 and TRBJ2-7, with a possible D match to TRBD1 (5 bases). Germline V gene lookup returns CDR1 LNHDA and CDR2 SQIVND (reference sequence). This CDR3 has 14 amino acids. Trimming removed 4 bases from V and 3 bases from J, with 13 bases in between. CDR3 coding DNA: TGTGCCAGTAGTACCGCAGGGAACCTCTACGAGCAGTACTTC. Its translation is CASSTAGNLYEQYF. Complete variable domain (other parts from reference TRBV19 and TRBJ2-7): DGGITQSPKYLFRKEGQNVTLSCEQNLNHDAMYWYRQDPGQGLRLIYYSQIVNDFQKGDIAEGYSVSREKKESFPLTVTSAQKNPTAFYLCASSTAGNLYEQYFGPGTRLTVT.

The sample holds a few counts of this clone. The CDR3 DNA sequence: TGTGCCAGCAGTTTTTCCTACTCGTGGACTAGCGGGAGGGCCCTCGTGTCGTACGAGCAGTACTTC. Translating gives CASSFSYSWTSGRALVSYEQYF. The chain recombines TRBV27 with TRBJ2-7; 15 bases fit TRBD2. Germline CDR1 and CDR2: MNHEY and SMNVEV (reference sequence). J lost 4 bases, V lost 3 bases, and 22 bases had no gene match. The CDR3 spans 22 residues.

This sequence joins TRBV10-1 and TRBJ2-1; TRBD2 aligns across 12 bases. V shed 0 bases and J 4 bases; nucleotides not matched to a gene: 1. In germline, CDR1 is WNHNN, CDR2 SYGVQD (reference sequence). The CDR3 is 16 residues long. The CDR3 coding sequence is TGCGCCAGCAGTGAGTCAGGACTAGCGGGGTACAATGAGCAGTTCTTC. It encodes CASSESGLAGYNEQFF.

The chain joins TRBV10-1 to TRBJ1-1, with 8 bases matching TRBD1. V shed 6 bases and J 3 bases; nucleotides not matched to a gene: 12. This CDR3 spans 16 amino acids. Per germline, CDR1 WNHNN and CDR2 SYGVQD (reference sequence). The CDR3: CASSDGQGWFYTEAFF. The CDR3 DNA follows: TGCGCCAGCAGCGATGGACAGGGCTGGTTTTACACTGAAGCTTTCTTT.

In regard to this clone: This specimen includes other DNA sequences encoding the same CDR3. V gene TRBV18 combines with J gene TRBJ1-2; maybe TRBD1 (5 bases). The CDR3 sequence is 13 residues long. The germline CDR1 and CDR2 sequences are KGHSH and LQKENI. V was clipped by 2 bases and J by 2 bases, with 6 bases between them. The CDR3 spells CASSPDRNYGYTF. Written as DNA, the CDR3 is TGTGCCAGCTCACCAGACAGAAACTATGGCTACACCTTC. The whole variable domain, filled in from reference TRBV18 and TRBJ1-2, reads NAGVMQNPRHLVRRRGQEARLRCSPMKGHSHVYWYRQLPEEGLKFMVYLQKENIIDESGMPKERFSAEFPKEGPSILRIQQVVRGDSAAYFCASSPDRNYGYTFGSGTRLTVV.

V and J are TRBV6-4 and TRBJ2-7; 7 positions agree with TRBD1. The V and J ends lost 3 bases and 6 bases, in that order; junction bases with no gene match: 8. The CDR3 has 14 residues. Looked up from germline, CDR1 is MRHNA and CDR2 is SNTAGT. CDR3 sequence (DNA): TGTGCCAGCAGTGAGACAGGGAGAGCCGGCGAGCAGTACTTC. As protein: CASSETGRAGEQYF.

This chain connects TRBV2 to TRBJ1-1; D remains ambiguous. Per germline, CDR1 SNHLY and CDR2 FYNNEI. The ends were cut back, 7 bases at V and 4 bases at J, with 7 bases in the middle. The CDR3 has 11 residues. This chain's CDR3 is CASTYSTEAFF. As DNA, the CDR3 is TGTGCCAGCACGTACAGCACTGAAGCTTTCTTT. The full variable domain, its missing parts supplied by reference TRBV2 and TRBJ1-1, is EPEVTQTPSHQVTQMGQEVILRCVPISNHLYFYWYRQILGQKVEFLVSFYNNEISEKSEIFDDQFSVERPDGSNFTLKIRSTKLEDSAMYFCASTYSTEAFFGQGTRLTVV.

Turning to this clone: A junction boundary mismatches the germline segment, possibly from a read error. The rearrangement uses TRBV7-9 and TRBJ2-6; perhaps TRBD2 as D (5 bases). The CDR3 contains 16 residues. The germline V gene has CDR1 SEHNR and CDR2 FQNEAQ (reference sequence). The CDR3 DNA is TGTTCCAGCAGCATTACGGAGGTCTCTGGGGCCAACGTCCTGACTTTC. Its protein is CSSSITEVSGANVLTF.

The chain is built from TRBV10-2 and TRBJ2-3, with 15 bases matching TRBD2. The germline V gene encodes CDR1 WSHSY and CDR2 SAAADI. J gave up 4 bases and V 4 bases, and 0 bases lay outside the gene matches. This CDR3 is 15 amino acids long. CDR3 amino acids: CASSGTSGRADTQYF. CDR3 in DNA: TGCGCCAGCAGTGGGACTAGCGGGAGGGCAGATACGCAGTATTTT.

The chain couples TRBV28 to TRBJ2-7; tentative D call: TRBD2 (6 bases). Trimming removed 2 bases at V and 3 bases at J, with 14 bases between. This CDR3 region has 15 residues. CDR1 is MDHEN, CDR2 SYDVKM, per germline. The CDR3 DNA follows: TGTGCCAGCAGTTTAGGGGCCGGGGGAGGCTACGAGCAGTACTTC. Protein: CASSLGAGGGYEQYF.

The chain joins TRBV16 to TRBJ2-7, with TRBD1 identical over 9 bases. In germline, CDR1 is KGHSY, CDR2 FQNENV. The CDR3 is 14 amino acids. The junction had 6 bases not matched to a gene; V was cut back by 3 bases and J by 6 bases. The CDR3, as DNA: TGTGCCAGCAGCCAGACAGGGGGAAGTCGCGAGCAGTACTTC. Its translation: CASSQTGGSREQYF.

V gene TRBV6-1 combines with J gene TRBJ1-6; 11 bases agree with TRBD1. This CDR3 has 17 residues. J lost 9 bases, V lost 4 bases, and 11 bases had no gene match. CDR1 MNHNS and CDR2 SASEGT come from the germline V gene. The CDR3: CASSASSGQGVFSPLHF. The CDR3 nucleotides are TGTGCCAGCAGTGCATCATCGGGACAGGGGGTTTTTTCACCCCTCCACTTT.

This clone was found once. The gene calls are TRBV7-9 and TRBJ2-2; 9 bases are a match to TRBD2. The CDR3 is 17 residues long. CDR1 and CDR2 from the germline V gene are SEHNR and FQNEAQ (reference sequence). Losses at the gene ends were 6 bases for V and 4 bases for J; bases not matched to a gene: 12. CDR3 loop: CASRTDPGLAITGELFF. The DNA of the CDR3 is TGTGCCAGCAGGACAGACCCGGGACTAGCTATCACCGGGGAGCTGTTTTTT.

This clone was picked up a small number of times. The J gene is TRBJ2-7, the V gene TRBV6-1; 9 bases align to TRBD2. Looked up from germline, CDR1 is MNHNS and CDR2 is SASEGT. After removal of 6 bases from V and 7 bases from J, the junction contained 10 bases not matched to a gene. This CDR3 has 14 amino acids. The CDR3: CASRIIAGAWEQYF. DNA for the CDR3: TGTGCCAGCAGGATTATAGCGGGAGCGTGGGAGCAGTACTTC.

The rearrangement links TRBV10-2 to TRBJ2-7, with D possibly matching TRBD1 (8 bases). CDR1 is WSHSY and CDR2 is SAAADI in the germline V gene. This CDR3 has 14 residues. V lost 7 bases and J lost 6, with 19 bases in between. The CDR3 coding sequence is TGCGCCAGCAACACAGGGGGGGTCATCGCCGAGCAGTACTTC. Translating gives CASNTGGVIAEQYF.

V is TRBV5-1 and J is TRBJ2-2, with 8 positions matching TRBD1. Germline loops: CDR1 SGHRS, CDR2 YFSETQ. The junction had 0 bases not matched to a gene; V was cut back by 4 bases and J by 1 base. CDR3 length equals 14 residues. The chain's CDR3 is CASSGQGNTGELFF. The DNA for the CDR3 is TGCGCCAGCAGCGGACAGGGGAACACCGGGGAGCTGTTTTTT. The full variable domain, its missing parts supplied by reference TRBV5-1 and TRBJ2-2, is KAGVTQTPRYLIKTRGQQVTLSCSPISGHRSVSWYQQTPGQGLQFLFEYFSETQRNKGNFPGRFSGRQFSNSRSEMNVSTLELGDSALYLCASSGQGNTGELFFGEGSRLTVL.

This chain links TRBV6-1 with TRBJ2-7; no clear D gene. Trimming took 0 bases from V and 4 from J, leaving 4 bases between them. This CDR3 is built from 12 residues. Per the germline V gene, CDR1 is MNHNS and CDR2 is SASEGT. CDR3 sequence: CASSEAKYEQYF. DNA of the CDR3: TGTGCCAGCAGTGAAGCCAAATACGAGCAGTACTTC.

The V and J genes are TRBV7-3 and TRBJ1-6; D unclear. Germline values: CDR1 SGHTA, CDR2 FQGTGA. Trimming removed 8 bases at V and 3 bases at J, with 8 bases between. This CDR3 has 13 residues. The CDR3 sequence: CASGRIYNSPLHF. Here the CDR3 DNA reads TGTGCCAGCGGGAGGATCTATAATTCACCCCTCCACTTT. Full variable domain (rest looked up from reference TRBV7-3 and TRBJ1-6): GAGVSQTPSNKVTEKGKYVELRCDPISGHTALYWYRQSLGQGPEFLIYFQGTGAADDSGLPNDRFFAVRPEGSVSTLKIQRTERGDSAVYLCASGRIYNSPLHFGNGTRLTVT.

The rearrangement joins TRBV7-2 to TRBJ1-1, with 8 bases aligning to TRBD1. Germline CDR1 and CDR2: SGHTA and FQGNSA. The J segment lost 5 bases and the V segment lost 5 bases, leaving 7 bases of the junction unmatched. The CDR3 extends over 14 amino acids. CDR3 loop: CASSPRTGSTEAFF. The CDR3 coding sequence is TGTGCCAGCAGCCCCAGGACAGGGAGTACTGAAGCTTTCTTT.

The chain joins TRBV6-1 to TRBJ1-2; no clear D gene. V dropped 1 base and J dropped 4 bases, with 10 bases sitting between them. This CDR3 has 14 amino acids. Germline V gene lookup returns CDR1 MNHNS and CDR2 SASEGT. The chain's CDR3 is CASSEGNSGYGYTF. The DNA of the CDR3 is TGTGCCAGCAGTGAAGGAAACAGCGGCTATGGCTACACCTTC.

The chain couples TRBV7-3 to TRBJ2-2, with D perhaps matching TRBD2 (6 bases). CDR1 and CDR2 (germline): SGHTA, FQGTGA. The CDR3 runs 12 residues. Trimming shortened V by 6 bases and J by 13 bases, and 15 bases separated the two germline ends. The CDR3 DNA reads as TGTGCCAGCAGATCTCCGGAGGGTGGGCTGTTTTTT. Amino acids: CASRSPEGGLFF.

This chain joins TRBV5-1 and TRBJ1-4; the D gene is possibly TRBD1 (6 bases). Per germline, CDR1 SGHRS and CDR2 YFSETQ. Trimming left V 4 bases short and J 2 bases short, with 12 bases between. The CDR3 runs to 15 residues. CDR3 bases: TGCGCCAGCAGCCAGTATAGGGGGACTAATGAAAAACTGTTTTTT. The encoded protein is CASSQYRGTNEKLFF.

V is TRBV27 and J is TRBJ2-2, with TRBD1 matching over 9 bases. The CDR3 consists of 13 residues. The trim removed 7 bases at V and 5 bases at J, leaving 2 bases unmatched. Germline V gene sequence: CDR1 MNHEY, CDR2 SMNVEV (reference sequence). In DNA, the CDR3 is TGTGCCAGCAAGGGACAGGGAACCGGGGAGCTGTTTTTT. Translation: CASKGQGTGELFF.

This clone was seen a handful of times. This sequence joins TRBV7-3 and TRBJ1-1, with 10 bases identical to TRBD1. V shed 3 bases and J 3 bases; nucleotides not matched to a gene: 13. The V gene's germline CDR1 is SGHTA and CDR2 FQGTGA. The CDR3 extends over 18 amino acids. This chain's CDR3 is CASSLTAIPGTGDTEAFF. In DNA form, the CDR3 reads TGTGCCAGCAGCTTGACCGCTATCCCCGGGACAGGGGACACTGAAGCTTTCTTT.

The J gene is TRBJ2-3, the V gene TRBV6-5, with TRBD1 as a possible D gene (6 bases). CDR1 is MNHEY and CDR2 is SVGAGI in the germline V gene. The CDR3 contains 16 residues. With 0 bases removed from V and 2 bases from J, the gap between germline ends came to 12 bases. CDR3 in amino acids: CASSYSSQGITDTQYF. The CDR3 bases are TGTGCCAGCAGTTACTCTTCACAGGGAATCACAGATACGCAGTATTTT.